This TCR beta chain was obtained from a study of blood T cell repertoires in COVID-19. Study-level background: PBMCs, B-cell-depleted T cells, or T cells were the source of the cDNA or gDNA that made up the material.

Per the original data handling: Reference gene primer amplification in the assay estimated nucleated cell counts. Repertoires were generated with immunoSEQ multiplex PCR, while TCRdb's copy carries only in-frame clones and drops some. V and J calls plus clone size are reproduced from that table; the DNA served to infer D and trimming. Counted here are 250,000 to 300,000 clones, more than 85% occurring once; the ten biggest clones make up about 9.3%. The study counted Cohort 3 donors as recovered given two negative PCRs, clearance, or symptom resolution. Trimming cost V 5 bases and J 3 bases; bases outside gene matches: 9. CDR3 length: 16 amino acids. In germline, CDR1 is SGHNT, CDR2 YENEEA. This clone showed up just once.

Specimen: PBMCs or T cells enriched from blood (not recorded which). The source is a man aged 40-55 years who had recovered from COVID-19. The chain couples TRBV11-3 to TRBJ1-4; TRBD1 agrees at 7 bases. The CDR3 bases are TGTGCCAGCAGCCACTACCGACAGGGAGCTAATGAAAAACTGTTTTTT. Protein: CASSHYRQGANEKLFF.